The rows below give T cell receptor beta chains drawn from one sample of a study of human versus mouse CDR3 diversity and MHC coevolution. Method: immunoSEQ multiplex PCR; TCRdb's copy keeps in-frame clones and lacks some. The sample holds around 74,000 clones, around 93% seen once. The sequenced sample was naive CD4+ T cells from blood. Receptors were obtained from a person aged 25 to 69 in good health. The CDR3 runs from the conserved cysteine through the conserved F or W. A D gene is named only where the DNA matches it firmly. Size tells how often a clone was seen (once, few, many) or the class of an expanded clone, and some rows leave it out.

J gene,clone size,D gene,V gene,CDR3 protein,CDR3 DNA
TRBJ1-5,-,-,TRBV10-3,CAISESLGGNQPQHF,TGTGCCATCAGTGAGTCGTTGGGGGGGAATCAGCCCCAGCATTTT
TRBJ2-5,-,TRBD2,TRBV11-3,CASSLRGGLGETQYF,TGTGCCAGCAGCCTCCGCGGGGGGCTCGGAGAGACCCAGTACTTC
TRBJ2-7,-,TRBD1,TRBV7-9,CASSLSRQGSSYEQYF,TGTGCCAGCAGCTTAAGTCGACAGGGGAGCTCCTACGAGCAGTACTTC
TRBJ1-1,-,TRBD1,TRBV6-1,CASSERGTANLITEAFF,TGTGCCAGCAGTGAAAGGGGGACAGCCAATCTGATCACTGAAGCTTTCTTT
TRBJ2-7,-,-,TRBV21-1,CASSNPGRGQGAREQYF,TGTGCCAGCAGCAACCCAGGGCGGGGACAGGGGGCGCGGGAGCAGTACTTC
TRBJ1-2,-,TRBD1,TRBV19,CASSITGTGSRGYTF,TGTGCCAGTAGTATAACCGGGACAGGGTCGAGGGGCTACACCTTC
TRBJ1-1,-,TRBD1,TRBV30,CAWSQGVSKAFF,TGTGCCTGGAGTCAGGGGGTCTCCAAAGCTTTCTTT
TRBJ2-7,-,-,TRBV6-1,CASSTRTAYEQYF,TGTGCCAGCAGTACGCGGACTGCCTACGAGCAGTACTTC
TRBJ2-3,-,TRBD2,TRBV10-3,CAIRSPLPSGGADTQYF,TGTGCCATCCGCAGCCCCCTCCCCAGCGGGGGGGCAGATACGCAGTATTTT
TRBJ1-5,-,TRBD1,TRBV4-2,CASSQADRGNQPQHF,TGTGCCAGCAGCCAAGCGGACAGGGGCAATCAGCCCCAGCATTTT
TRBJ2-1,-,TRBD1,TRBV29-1,CSVDRGSNEQFF,TGCAGCGTTGACAGGGGGAGCAATGAGCAGTTCTTC
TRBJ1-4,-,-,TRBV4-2,CASSQSMAGTNEKLFF,TGTGCCAGCAGCCAAAGCATGGCAGGGACTAATGAAAAACTGTTTTTT
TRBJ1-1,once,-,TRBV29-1,CSVDVNYPEAFF,TGCAGCGTTGACGTCAACTACCCTGAAGCTTTCTTT
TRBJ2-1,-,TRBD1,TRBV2,CASAPIRTGAYNEQFF,TGTGCCAGCGCCCCAATTCGGACAGGGGCCTACAATGAGCAGTTCTTC
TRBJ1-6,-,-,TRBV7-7,CASSLHSSSTLHF,TGTGCCAGCAGCTTACACAGCTCCTCTACCCTCCACTTT
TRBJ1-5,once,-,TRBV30,CAWSGDYNQPQHF,TGTGCCTGGAGTGGGGACTACAATCAGCCCCAGCATTTT
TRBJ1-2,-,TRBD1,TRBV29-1,CSVEYGTGWDGYTF,TGCAGCGTTGAATACGGGACAGGGTGGGATGGCTACACCTTC